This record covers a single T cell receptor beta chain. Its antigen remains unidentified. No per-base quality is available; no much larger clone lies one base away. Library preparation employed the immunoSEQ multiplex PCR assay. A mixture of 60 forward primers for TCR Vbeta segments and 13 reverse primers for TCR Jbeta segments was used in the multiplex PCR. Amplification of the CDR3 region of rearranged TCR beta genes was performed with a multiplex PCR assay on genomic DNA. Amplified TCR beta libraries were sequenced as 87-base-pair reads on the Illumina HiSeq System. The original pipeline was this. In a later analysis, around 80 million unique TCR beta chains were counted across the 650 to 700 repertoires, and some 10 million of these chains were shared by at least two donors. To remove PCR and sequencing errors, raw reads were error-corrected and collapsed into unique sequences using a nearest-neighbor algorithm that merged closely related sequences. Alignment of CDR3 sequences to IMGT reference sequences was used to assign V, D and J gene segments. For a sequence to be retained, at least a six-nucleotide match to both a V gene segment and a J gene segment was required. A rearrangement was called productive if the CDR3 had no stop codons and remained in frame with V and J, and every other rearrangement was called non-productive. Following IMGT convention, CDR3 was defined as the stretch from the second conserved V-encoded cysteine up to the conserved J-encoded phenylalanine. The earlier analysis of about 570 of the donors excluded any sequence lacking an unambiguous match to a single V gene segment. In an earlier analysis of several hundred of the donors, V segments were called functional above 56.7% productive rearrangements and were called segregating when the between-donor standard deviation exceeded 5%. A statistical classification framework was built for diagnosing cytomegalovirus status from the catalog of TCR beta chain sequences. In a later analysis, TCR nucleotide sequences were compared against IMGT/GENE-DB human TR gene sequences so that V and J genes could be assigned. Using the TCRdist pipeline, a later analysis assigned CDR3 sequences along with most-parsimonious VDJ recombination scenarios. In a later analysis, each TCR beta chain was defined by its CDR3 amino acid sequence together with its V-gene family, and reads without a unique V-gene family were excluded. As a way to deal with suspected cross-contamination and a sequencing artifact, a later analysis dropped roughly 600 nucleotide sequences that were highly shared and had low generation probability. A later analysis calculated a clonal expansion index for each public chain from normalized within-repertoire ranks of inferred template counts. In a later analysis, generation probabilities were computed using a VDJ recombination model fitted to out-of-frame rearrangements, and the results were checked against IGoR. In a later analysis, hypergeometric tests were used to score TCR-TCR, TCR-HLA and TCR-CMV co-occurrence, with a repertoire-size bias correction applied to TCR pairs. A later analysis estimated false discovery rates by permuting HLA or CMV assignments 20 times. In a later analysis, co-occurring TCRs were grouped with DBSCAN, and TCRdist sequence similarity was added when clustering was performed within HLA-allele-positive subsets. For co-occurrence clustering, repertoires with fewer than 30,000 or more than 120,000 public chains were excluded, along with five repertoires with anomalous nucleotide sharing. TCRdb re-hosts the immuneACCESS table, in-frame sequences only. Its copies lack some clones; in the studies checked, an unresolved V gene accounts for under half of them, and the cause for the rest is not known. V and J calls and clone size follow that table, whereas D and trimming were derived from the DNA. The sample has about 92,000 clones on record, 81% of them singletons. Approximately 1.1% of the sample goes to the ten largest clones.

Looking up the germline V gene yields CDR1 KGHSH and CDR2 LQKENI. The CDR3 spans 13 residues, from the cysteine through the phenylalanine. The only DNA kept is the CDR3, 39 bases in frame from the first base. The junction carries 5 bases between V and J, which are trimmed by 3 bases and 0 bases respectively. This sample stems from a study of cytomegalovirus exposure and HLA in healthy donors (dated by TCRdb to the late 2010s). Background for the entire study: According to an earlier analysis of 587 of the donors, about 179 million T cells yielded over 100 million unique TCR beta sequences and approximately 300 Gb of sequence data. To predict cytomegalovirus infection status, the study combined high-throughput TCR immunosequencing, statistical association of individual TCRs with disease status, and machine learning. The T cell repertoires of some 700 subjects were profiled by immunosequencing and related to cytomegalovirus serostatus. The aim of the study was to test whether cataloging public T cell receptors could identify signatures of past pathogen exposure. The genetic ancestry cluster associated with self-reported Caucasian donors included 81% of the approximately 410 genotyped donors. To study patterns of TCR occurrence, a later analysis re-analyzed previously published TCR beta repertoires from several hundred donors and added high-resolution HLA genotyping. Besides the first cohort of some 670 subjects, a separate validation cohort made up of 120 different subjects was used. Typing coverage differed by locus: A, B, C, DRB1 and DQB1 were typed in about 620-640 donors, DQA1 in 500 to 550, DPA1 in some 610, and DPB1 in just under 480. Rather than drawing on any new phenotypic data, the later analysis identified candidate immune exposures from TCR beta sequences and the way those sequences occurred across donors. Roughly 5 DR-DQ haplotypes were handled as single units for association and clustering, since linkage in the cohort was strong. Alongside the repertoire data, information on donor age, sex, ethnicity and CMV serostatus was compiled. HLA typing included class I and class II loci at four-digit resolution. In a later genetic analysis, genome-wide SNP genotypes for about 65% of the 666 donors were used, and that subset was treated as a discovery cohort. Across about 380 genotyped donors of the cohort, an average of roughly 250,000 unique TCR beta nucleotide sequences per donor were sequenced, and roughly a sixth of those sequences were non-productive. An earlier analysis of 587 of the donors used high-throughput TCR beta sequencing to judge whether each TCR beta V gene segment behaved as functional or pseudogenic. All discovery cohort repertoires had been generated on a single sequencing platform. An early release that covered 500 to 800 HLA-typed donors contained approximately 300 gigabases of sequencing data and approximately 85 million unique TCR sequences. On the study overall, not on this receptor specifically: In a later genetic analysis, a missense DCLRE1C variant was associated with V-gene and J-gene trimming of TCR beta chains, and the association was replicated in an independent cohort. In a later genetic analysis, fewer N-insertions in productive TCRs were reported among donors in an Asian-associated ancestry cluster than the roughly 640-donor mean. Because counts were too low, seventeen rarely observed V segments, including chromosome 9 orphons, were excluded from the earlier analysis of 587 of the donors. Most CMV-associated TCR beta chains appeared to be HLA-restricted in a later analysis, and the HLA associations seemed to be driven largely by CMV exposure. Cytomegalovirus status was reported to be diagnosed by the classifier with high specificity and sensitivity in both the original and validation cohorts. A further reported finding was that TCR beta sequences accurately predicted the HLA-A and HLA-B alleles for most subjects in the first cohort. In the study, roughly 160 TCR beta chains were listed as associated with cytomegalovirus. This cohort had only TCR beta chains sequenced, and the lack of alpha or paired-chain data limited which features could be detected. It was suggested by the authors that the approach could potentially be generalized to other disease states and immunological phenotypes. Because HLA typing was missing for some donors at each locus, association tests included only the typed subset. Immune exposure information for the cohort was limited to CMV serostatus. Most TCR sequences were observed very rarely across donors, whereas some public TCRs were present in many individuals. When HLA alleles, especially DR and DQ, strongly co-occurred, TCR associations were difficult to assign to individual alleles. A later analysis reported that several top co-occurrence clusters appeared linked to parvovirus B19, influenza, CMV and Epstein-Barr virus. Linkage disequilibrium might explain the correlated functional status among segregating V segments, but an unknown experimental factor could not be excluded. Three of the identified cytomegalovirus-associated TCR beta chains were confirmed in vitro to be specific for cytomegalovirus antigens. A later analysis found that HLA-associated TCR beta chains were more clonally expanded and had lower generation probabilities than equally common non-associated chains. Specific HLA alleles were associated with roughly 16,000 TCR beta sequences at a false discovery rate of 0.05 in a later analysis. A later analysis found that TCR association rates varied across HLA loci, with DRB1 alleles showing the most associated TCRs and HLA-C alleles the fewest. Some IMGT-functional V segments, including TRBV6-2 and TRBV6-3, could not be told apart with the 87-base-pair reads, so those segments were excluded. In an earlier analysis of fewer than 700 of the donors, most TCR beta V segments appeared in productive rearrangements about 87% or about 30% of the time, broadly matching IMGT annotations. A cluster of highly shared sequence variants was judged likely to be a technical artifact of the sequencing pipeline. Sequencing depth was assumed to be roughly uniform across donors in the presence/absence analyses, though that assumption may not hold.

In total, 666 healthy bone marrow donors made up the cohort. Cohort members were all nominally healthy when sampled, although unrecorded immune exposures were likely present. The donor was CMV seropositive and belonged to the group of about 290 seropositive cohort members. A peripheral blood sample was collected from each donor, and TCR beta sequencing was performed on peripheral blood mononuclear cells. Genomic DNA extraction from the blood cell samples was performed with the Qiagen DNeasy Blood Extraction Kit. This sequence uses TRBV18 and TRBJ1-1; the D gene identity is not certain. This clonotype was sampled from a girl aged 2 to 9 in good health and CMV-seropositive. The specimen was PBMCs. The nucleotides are TGTGCCAGCTCACCCTATATGAACACTGAAGCTTTCTTT. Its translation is CASSPYMNTEAFF.